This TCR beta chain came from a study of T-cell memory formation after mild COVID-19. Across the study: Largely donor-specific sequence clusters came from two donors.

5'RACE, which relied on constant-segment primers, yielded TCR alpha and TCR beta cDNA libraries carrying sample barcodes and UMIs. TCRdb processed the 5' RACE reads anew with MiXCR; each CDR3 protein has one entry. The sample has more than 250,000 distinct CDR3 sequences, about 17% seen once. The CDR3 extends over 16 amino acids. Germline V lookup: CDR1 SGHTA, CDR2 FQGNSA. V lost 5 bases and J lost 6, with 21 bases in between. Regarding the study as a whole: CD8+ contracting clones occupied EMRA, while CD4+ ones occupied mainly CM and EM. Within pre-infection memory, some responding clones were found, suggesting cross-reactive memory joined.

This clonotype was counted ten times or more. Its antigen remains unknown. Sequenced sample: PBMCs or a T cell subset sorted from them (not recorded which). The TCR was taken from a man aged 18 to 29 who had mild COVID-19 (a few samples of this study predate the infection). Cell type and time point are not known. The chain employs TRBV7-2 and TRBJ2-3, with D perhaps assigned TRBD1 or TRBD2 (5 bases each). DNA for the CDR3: TGTGCCAGCAGCCAGGGTTTCATAACTCCGGGGGATACGCAGTATTTT. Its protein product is CASSQGFITPGDTQYF.